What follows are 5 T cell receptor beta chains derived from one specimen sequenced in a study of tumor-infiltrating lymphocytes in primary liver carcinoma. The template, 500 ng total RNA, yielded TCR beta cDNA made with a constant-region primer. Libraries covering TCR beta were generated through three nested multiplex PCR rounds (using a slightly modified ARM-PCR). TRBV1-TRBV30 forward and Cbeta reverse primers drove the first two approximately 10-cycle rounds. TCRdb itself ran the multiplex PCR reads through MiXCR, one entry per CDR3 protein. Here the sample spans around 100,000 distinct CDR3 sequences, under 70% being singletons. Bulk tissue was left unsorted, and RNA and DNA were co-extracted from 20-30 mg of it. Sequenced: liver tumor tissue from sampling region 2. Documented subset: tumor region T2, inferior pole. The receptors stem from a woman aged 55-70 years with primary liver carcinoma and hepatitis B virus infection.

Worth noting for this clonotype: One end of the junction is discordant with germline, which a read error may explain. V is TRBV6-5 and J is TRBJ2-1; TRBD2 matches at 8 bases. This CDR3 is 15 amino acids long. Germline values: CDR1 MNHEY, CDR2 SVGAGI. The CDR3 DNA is TGTGCCAGCAGTTCACTAGCGGCAGGAATGAGTGAGCATTTCTTC. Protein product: CASSSLAAGMSEHFF.

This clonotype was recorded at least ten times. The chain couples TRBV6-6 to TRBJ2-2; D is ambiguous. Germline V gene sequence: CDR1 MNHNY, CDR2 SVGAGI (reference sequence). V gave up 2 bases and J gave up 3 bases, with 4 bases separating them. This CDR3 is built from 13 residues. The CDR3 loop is CASSYRDTGELFF. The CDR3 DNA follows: TGTGCCAGCAGTTACAGGGACACCGGGGAGCTGTTTTTT.

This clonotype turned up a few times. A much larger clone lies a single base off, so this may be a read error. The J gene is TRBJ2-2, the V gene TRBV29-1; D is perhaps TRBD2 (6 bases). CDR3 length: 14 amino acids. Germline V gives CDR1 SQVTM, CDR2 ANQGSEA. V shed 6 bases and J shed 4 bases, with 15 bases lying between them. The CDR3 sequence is CSVQLGGFTGELFF. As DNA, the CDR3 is TGCAGCGTCCAGTTGGGGGGATTCACCGGGGAGCTGTTTTTT.

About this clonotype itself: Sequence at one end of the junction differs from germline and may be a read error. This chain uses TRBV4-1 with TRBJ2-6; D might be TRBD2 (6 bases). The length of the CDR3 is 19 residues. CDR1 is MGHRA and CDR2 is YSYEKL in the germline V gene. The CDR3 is CARSQETGTDYSGANVLTF. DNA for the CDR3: TGTGCCCGCAGCCAAGAAACCGGGACGGACTACTCTGGGGCCAACGTCCTGACTTTC.

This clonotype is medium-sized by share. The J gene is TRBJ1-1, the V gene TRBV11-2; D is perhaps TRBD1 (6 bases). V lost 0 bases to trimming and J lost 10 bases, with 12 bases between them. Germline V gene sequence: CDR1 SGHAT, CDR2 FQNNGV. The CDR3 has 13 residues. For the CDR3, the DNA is TGTGCCAGCAGCTTAGAGCGGGGGCGGCGAGCTTTCTTT. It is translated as CASSLERGRRAFF.